This T cell receptor beta chain was identified during a study of cytotoxic CD8 clonotypes in ibrutinib-treated CLL. Study-wide background: Of a cohort that held roughly eleven relapsed/refractory and around 14 treatment-naive patients, about 18 were IGHV unmutated.

Assay used: immunoSEQ multiplex PCR; TCRdb lists only in-frame clones, some missing. There are roughly 24,000 clones in the sample; roughly 62% occur only once, and 25% to 30% lies in the top ten. Worth noting for this clone: What it binds is unknown.

The CDR3 covers 15 residues. Trimming stripped 5 bases from V and 2 bases from J, with 16 bases between. The V gene's germline CDR1 is SGHVS and CDR2 FQNEAQ. General study results and limits: Increased clonality at ibrutinib response gave way to a return toward baseline at progression. Patients showed higher baseline clonality than age-matched healthy donors, and it tracked circulating CD8+ T-cell counts. Public clonotypes were rare and shrank or held steady on treatment.

This receptor was obtained from a human donor with chronic lymphocytic leukemia. V is TRBV7-8 and J is TRBJ2-7, with TRBD2 as a possible D gene (6 bases). Material: PBMCs, obtained after 24 months of ibrutinib treatment. CDR3 residues: CASSPHWSGPYEQYF. The CDR3, as DNA: TGTGCCAGCAGCCCCCACTGGAGCGGGCCCTACGAGCAGTACTTC.